The rows below give T cell receptor beta chains drawn from one sample of a study of T cell responses to AZD1222 COVID-19 vaccine. Assay used: immunoSEQ multiplex PCR; TCRdb lists only in-frame clones, some missing. The sample yields 100,000 to 150,000 clones, more than 75% seen once. This specimen consisted of peripheral blood, obtained on day 0 of AZD1222 vaccination. The receptors come from an adult in good health. Both conserved end residues are part of each CDR3. A D gene is named only where the DNA matches it firmly. The size of a clone is reported for some rows only, either as once, few or many, or as a class for expanded clones.

j_call,d_call,clone_size,cdr3_length,v_call,cdr3_aa,cdr3_nt
TRBJ2-3,.,once,12,TRBV7-9,CASSPGTDTQYF,TGTGCCAGCAGCCCCGGCACAGATACGCAGTATTTT
TRBJ2-6,.,.,15,TRBV9,CASSVSGSGANVLTF,TGTGCCAGCAGTGTAAGCGGCTCTGGGGCCAACGTCCTGACTTTC
TRBJ2-7,.,few,13,TRBV7-2,CASSQNRDDGQYF,TGTGCCAGCAGCCAAAACCGGGACGACGGGCAGTACTTC
TRBJ2-1,TRBD1,.,18,TRBV7-7,CASSLQASGQTGSGEQFF,TGTGCTAGCAGCTTACAAGCGTCGGGGCAGACAGGGTCGGGAGAGCAGTTCTTC
TRBJ1-1,.,once,15,TRBV11-2,CASRTIVGRHTEAFF,TGTGCCAGCAGAACAATTGTGGGACGGCACACTGAAGCTTTCTTT
TRBJ1-3,.,.,16,TRBV5-1,CASSLTSPESGNTIYF,TGCGCCAGCAGCTTGACGAGTCCCGAGTCTGGAAACACCATATATTTT
TRBJ2-5,.,.,13,TRBV6-5,CASGWQSQETQYF,TGTGCCAGCGGTTGGCAGAGCCAAGAGACCCAGTACTTC
TRBJ2-3,TRBD2,.,17,TRBV27,CASSPRDGRGSTDTQYF,TGTGCCAGCAGTCCGAGGGATGGGCGGGGGAGCACAGATACGCAGTATTTT
TRBJ2-5,.,.,15,TRBV15,CATSKGGEETGTQYF,TGTGCCACCAGCAAGGGCGGGGAGGAAACAGGGACCCAGTACTTC
TRBJ2-2,.,.,16,TRBV12-1,CASSSTGPTCTGELFF,TGTGCCAGCAGCTCCACGGGACCTACCTGCACCGGGGAGCTGTTTTTT
TRBJ2-6,.,.,13,TRBV18,CASSESGANVLTF,TGTGCCAGCTCAGAGTCTGGGGCCAACGTCCTGACTTTC
TRBJ2-7,.,.,13,TRBV7-2,CASSLDRTTEQYF,TGTGCCAGCAGCTTAGACCGCACTACCGAGCAGTACTTC